The rows below give T cell receptor beta chains drawn from one sample of a study of memory CD4+ T cells and cytomegalovirus serostatus. Measured with immunoSEQ multiplex PCR; TCRdb has only the in-frame clones, and not every one. The data show tens of thousands of clones, around four fifths seen once. Sequencing used memory CD4+ T cells from blood. All receptors come from an adult in good health and CMV-seronegative. The CDR3 runs from the conserved cysteine through the conserved F or W.

J,V,CDR3
TRBJ1-1,TRBV7-6,CASSLVQGNTEAFF
TRBJ2-1,TRBV6-5,CASSTYNEQFF
TRBJ2-5,TRBV28,CASSPPGGHWEQYF
TRBJ2-5,TRBV7-2,CASSLEPSGETQYF
TRBJ2-5,TRBV7-7,CASSLGGVETQYF
TRBJ2-1,TRBV27,CASGAGQGFSSYNEQFF
TRBJ2-7,TRBV6-1,CASSERLAYEQYF
TRBJ2-7,TRBV7-9,CASSLGSGYEQYF
TRBJ2-5,TRBV10-2,CASGTVQETQYF
TRBJ2-7,TRBV9,CASSGPSGSGYEQYF
TRBJ1-2,TRBV6-5,CASSFRDRGNYGYTF
TRBJ2-3,TRBV4-2,CASSQEGASPRDTQYF
TRBJ2-5,TRBV7-3,CASSLARGLGETQYF
TRBJ2-2,TRBV6-1,CASRGTSGNTGELFF
TRBJ2-3,TRBV29-1,CSVGGTHRTDTQYF
TRBJ2-2,TRBV25-1,CASSEYKRSGELFF
TRBJ1-6,TRBV30,CAWTRTGGLSPLHF
TRBJ2-2,TRBV28,CASSLSGQGIGTGELFF
TRBJ1-1,TRBV11-3,CASSPDGNEAFF
TRBJ2-2,TRBV7-3,CASSRSGIGTGELFF
TRBJ2-5,TRBV6-5,CASSYTSVPQETQYF
TRBJ2-6,TRBV27,CASTLRGGSSGANVLTF
TRBJ2-1,TRBV30,CAWTLRGDFPHEQFF
TRBJ2-7,TRBV11-2,CASSRPPGTEMYF
TRBJ2-5,TRBV7-7,CASSYTGEETQYF
TRBJ2-1,TRBV5-4,CASSSPWGGRDEQFF
TRBJ1-3,TRBV29-1,CSVAGTASYSGNTIYF
TRBJ1-2,TRBV11-1,CASSPRALNYGYTF
TRBJ1-6,TRBV7-3,CASSLTGGGPLHF
TRBJ2-3,TRBV10-3,CAISGEGRDRISTDTQYF
TRBJ2-5,TRBV6-1,CASSERRRLQETQYF
TRBJ1-2,TRBV27,CASSPTGYGYTF
TRBJ1-4,TRBV7-9,CASSLAREQEKLFF
TRBJ2-7,TRBV18,CASSRDAYVYEQYF
TRBJ2-1,TRBV2,CASSLWTSGRVSNEQFF
TRBJ2-7,TRBV21-1,CASVNRLAGNYEQYF
TRBJ1-2,TRBV6-6,CASSLRGQAINYGYTF
TRBJ2-7,TRBV2,CASSRRASGYEQYF
TRBJ1-4,TRBV19,CASSTRTGRSATNEKLFF
TRBJ2-7,TRBV29-1,CSGGTGDEQYF
TRBJ2-4,TRBV19,CASSTDRGHIQYF
TRBJ1-3,TRBV9,CASSGGGYSGNTIYF
TRBJ1-5,TRBV18,CASSGDSGINSNQPQHF
TRBJ2-3,TRBV4-1,CASSQPPGGRWDHLTDTQYF
TRBJ2-7,TRBV2,CASSRDRVYEQYF
TRBJ2-4,TRBV4-2,CASSQDGQGAKNIQYF
TRBJ2-2,TRBV28,CASSSLLVTGELFF
TRBJ2-5,TRBV5-1,CASSRTGASQETQYF
TRBJ1-2,TRBV13,CASRQAQGYNYGYTF
TRBJ2-1,TRBV27,CASSLEARLAGVWNEQFF
TRBJ2-6,TRBV28,CASTGPGANVLTF
TRBJ2-2,TRBV11-2,CASSLRLAGGYTGELFF
TRBJ2-4,TRBV27,CASSSEFRLAGVGNIQYF